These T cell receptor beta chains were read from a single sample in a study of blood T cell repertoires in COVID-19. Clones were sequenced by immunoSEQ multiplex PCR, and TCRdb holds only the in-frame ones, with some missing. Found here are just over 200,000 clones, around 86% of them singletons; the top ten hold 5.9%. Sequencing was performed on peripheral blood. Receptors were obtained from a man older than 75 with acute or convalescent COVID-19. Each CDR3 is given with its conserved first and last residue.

CASSFTAGVGEQYF	TRBV7-3	TRBJ2-7
CASSFSGGHYYEQYF	TRBV5-4	TRBJ2-7
CASSLVGQGGEAFF	TRBV7-2	TRBJ1-1
CASSHESRFVTGELFF	TRBV4-1	TRBJ2-2
CASSLRDREETQYF	TRBV9	TRBJ2-5
CASSYSVDRTDTQYF	TRBV6-2/TRBV6-3	TRBJ2-3
CASITGVNTGELFF	TRBV18	TRBJ2-2
CASSDLAGERSEQFF	TRBV9	TRBJ2-1
CASMGRGPNQPQHF	TRBV19	TRBJ1-5
CASSPKTGGINSGANVLTF	TRBV18	TRBJ2-6
CASSPTTGTGRAQYF	TRBV19	TRBJ2-7
CASRPPGLAVNTGELFF	TRBV4-1	TRBJ2-2
CASNLAGGDTQYF	TRBV7-2	TRBJ2-3
CASSLDTAGSTDTQYF	TRBV11-3	TRBJ2-3
CASSIVGLAGGNSGANVLTF	TRBV19	TRBJ2-6
CASSQGTSGTLGEQYF	TRBV19	TRBJ2-7
CASTQFIAGFPLTQYF	TRBV7-9	TRBJ2-5
CASSLGLGPAGELFF	TRBV4-1	TRBJ2-2
CASRESGTNTGELFF	TRBV10-2	TRBJ2-2
CAISESGTLYEQYF	TRBV10-3	TRBJ2-7
CATSDPQEREAFF	TRBV24-1	TRBJ1-1
CASRRGGENTIYF	TRBV12-3/TRBV12-4	TRBJ1-3